The 26 T cell receptor beta chains in this list originate from one sample, sequenced in a study of Ad26.COV2.S vaccination and SARS-CoV-2 variants. Treatment: around 19 received Ad26.COV2.S at low or high dose, single or two shots; about five received placebo; per-sample allocation not given. On day 63 after the first injection, vaccine and placebo recipients gave samples. Using immunoSEQ multiplex PCR, the repertoire was profiled, and TCRdb retains in-frame clones only, with some absent. Of about 440,000 clones listed, 90% were seen once; the top ten hold approximately 4.5%. Sample: peripheral blood, taken in a trial of Ad26.COV2.S vaccine versus placebo. The source of these receptors is a person aged 18-65 years who received the Ad26.COV2.S COVID-19 vaccine or a placebo.

The V gene is TRBV19, the J gene TRBJ1-5, with D possibly matching TRBD1 (5 bases). The CDR3 is 15 residues long. V was clipped by 7 bases and J by 0 bases, with 13 bases between them. Germline CDR1 and CDR2: LNHDA and SQIVND (reference sequence). The CDR3 here is CASTMTVNSNQPQHF. The DNA for the CDR3 is TGTGCCAGTACCATGACAGTAAATAGCAATCAGCCCCAGCATTTT.

To note about this clone: Other DNA sequences within the sample encode an identical CDR3. The V call is TRBV10-3, the J call TRBJ2-1; the D is unclear. V was pared by 4 bases and J by 7 bases, with 8 bases between. Germline CDR1 ENHRY, CDR2 SYGVKD. The CDR3 totals 12 residues. The CDR3 protein is CAISVLGNEQFF. The CDR3 DNA is TGTGCCATCAGTGTGCTGGGGAATGAGCAGTTCTTC.

The V call is TRBV7-2, the J call TRBJ2-2; D gene uncertain. CDR3 length: 13 amino acids. V gave up 2 bases and J gave up 3 bases, with 4 bases separating them. Germline CDR1 reads SGHTA; CDR2 reads FQGNSA. The CDR3 spells CASSLLDTGELFF. The CDR3, as DNA: TGTGCCAGCAGCTTACTTGACACCGGGGAGCTGTTTTTT.

The V and J genes are TRBV5-4 and TRBJ2-2; 11 nucleotides match TRBD2. Germline values: CDR1 SGHNT, CDR2 YYREEE (reference sequence). After removal of 4 bases from V and 4 bases from J, the junction contained 9 bases not matched to a gene. The CDR3 has 17 residues. The CDR3 loop reads CASSRRLAGLGTGELFF. The CDR3, as DNA: TGTGCCAGCAGCCGTCGACTAGCGGGGTTGGGCACCGGGGAGCTGTTTTTT.

The V and J genes are TRBV3-1 (or the pseudogene TRBV3-2) and TRBJ2-2; D gene ambiguous. Germline V gene data show CDR1 as LGHDT and CDR2 as YNNKEL (reference sequence). The CDR3 consists of 15 residues. With 3 bases removed from V and 1 base from J, the gap between germline ends came to 9 bases. CDR3 sequence (DNA): TGTGCCAGCAGCCATCGAAACAGGAACACCGGGGAGCTGTTTTTT. This sequence encodes CASSHRNRNTGELFF.

CDR3 sequence: CASSLQGVSEQYF. CDR3 in DNA: TGCGCCAGCAGCTTGCAGGGCGTAAGCGAGCAGTACTTC. This sequence joins TRBV5-1 and TRBJ2-7; D might be TRBD1 (5 bases). Per the germline V gene, CDR1 is SGHRS and CDR2 is YFSETQ. This CDR3 is 13 amino acids long. Between the trimmed V and J ends, which lost 1 base and 6 bases, there was a span of 11 bases. Full variable domain (rest looked up from reference TRBV5-1 and TRBJ2-7): KAGVTQTPRYLIKTRGQQVTLSCSPISGHRSVSWYQQTPGQGLQFLFEYFSETQRNKGNFPGRFSGRQFSNSRSEMNVSTLELGDSALYLCASSLQGVSEQYFGPGTRLTVT.

The chain couples TRBV9 to TRBJ2-1, with 8 bases that match TRBD2. With V trimmed by 3 bases and J by 9 bases, 8 bases remained unmatched. Per germline, CDR1 SGDLS and CDR2 YYNGEE. This CDR3 contains 14 residues. The CDR3 loop is CASSAIAGGGEQFF. CDR3 bases: TGTGCCAGCAGCGCTATCGCGGGAGGAGGTGAGCAGTTCTTC.

The chain combines TRBV19 with TRBJ2-3, with TRBD1 matching 7 bases. CDR3 length: 14 amino acids. The trim removed 5 bases at V and 4 bases at J, leaving 6 bases unmatched. The germline V gene has CDR1 LNHDA and CDR2 SQIVND (reference sequence). CDR3 nucleotide sequence: TGTGCCAGTAGTCCCACGGGACAGCCAGATACGCAGTATTTT. Its translation: CASSPTGQPDTQYF. Full variable domain (rest looked up from reference TRBV19 and TRBJ2-3): DGGITQSPKYLFRKEGQNVTLSCEQNLNHDAMYWYRQDPGQGLRLIYYSQIVNDFQKGDIAEGYSVSREKKESFPLTVTSAQKNPTAFYLCASSPTGQPDTQYFGPGTRLTVL.

The chain joins TRBV7-2 to TRBJ2-1; 8 bases map to TRBD2. Looked up from germline, CDR1 is SGHTA and CDR2 is FQGNSA. The CDR3 is 15 residues long. J lost 6 bases, V lost 3 bases, and 7 bases had no gene match. This CDR3 reads CASSFSGVDSNEQFF. The CDR3 bases are TGTGCCAGCAGCTTTAGCGGGGTCGATTCCAATGAGCAGTTCTTC.

This chain uses TRBV6-4 with TRBJ2-3; D is ambiguous. The germline gives CDR1 MRHNA, CDR2 SNTAGT. The CDR3 extends over 16 amino acids. Between the trimmed V and J ends, which lost 0 bases and 0 bases, there was a span of 10 bases. CDR3 sequence: CASSDSPASSTDTQYF. In nucleotides, the CDR3 is TGTGCCAGCAGTGACTCACCGGCTTCTAGCACAGATACGCAGTATTTT.

The chain recombines TRBV10-3 with TRBJ1-1; 7 nucleotides match TRBD1. The CDR3 extends over 14 amino acids. Per the germline V gene, CDR1 is ENHRY and CDR2 is SYGVKD. V dropped 6 bases and J dropped 6; count of bases not matched to a gene: 10. CDR3 in DNA: TGTGCCATCAGCCGACAGGGCTCGGGTTCTGAAGCTTTCTTT. The encoded protein is CAISRQGSGSEAFF.

This chain links TRBV5-1 with TRBJ2-1; D remains unclear. The CDR3 is 13 residues long. Trimming removed 1 base at V and 7 bases at J, with 9 bases between. Germline CDR1 SGHRS, CDR2 YFSETQ. CDR3 in DNA: TGCGCCAGCAGCTTGCGAGAAGGTAATGAGCAGTTCTTC. Translating gives CASSLREGNEQFF.

In regard to this clone: No DNA is shown, since the ends of the CDR3 on it are uncertain; the CDR3 is the one TCRdb lists. The chain is built from TRBV27 and TRBJ1-3; the table's D call of TRBD1 was not tested on the DNA. From germline, CDR1 is MNHEY and CDR2 SMNVEV (reference sequence). Both ends counted, the CDR3 spans 13 residues. CDR3 amino acids: CASSFGTGTPEYF.

This rearrangement joins TRBV9 to TRBJ2-1; tentative D call: TRBD2 (7 bases). Trimming stripped 0 bases from V and 4 bases from J, with 14 bases between. Looked up from germline, CDR1 is SGDLS and CDR2 is YYNGEE. The CDR3 loop spans 16 amino acids. Here the CDR3 reads CASSVGGGDPYNEQFF. CDR3 sequence (DNA): TGTGCCAGCAGCGTAGGGGGGGGCGACCCGTACAATGAGCAGTTCTTC.

On this clone: Its ends do not fully match the called genes, so a read error is possible. This chain joins TRBV7-9 and TRBJ2-3; D unclear. The CDR3 sequence is 11 residues long. Germline V gene data show CDR1 as SEHNR and CDR2 as FQNEAQ (reference sequence). The CDR3 DNA reads as TGTGCCAGTAGCTCGGTAGATACGCAGTATTTT. Amino acid sequence: CASSSVDTQYF.

J is TRBJ2-5 and V is TRBV4-2; tentative D call: TRBD2 (7 bases). This CDR3 is built from 17 residues. Germline V CDR1 and CDR2: LGHNA, YNFKEQ. V was pared by 0 bases and J by 4 bases, with 18 bases between. CDR3 bases: TGTGCCAGCAGCCAAGATACGGCACGGGGGGCTGGAGAGACCCAGTACTTC. Its protein product is CASSQDTARGAGETQYF.

This clone has a single count. This rearrangement joins TRBV19 to TRBJ2-7, with 7 bases that match TRBD1. The CDR3 is 14 residues long. Germline trimming cut 2 bases from V and 3 bases from J; bases unmatched to any gene: 4. CDR1 LNHDA and CDR2 SQIVND come from the germline V gene (reference sequence). The chain's CDR3 is CASSISAGGYEQYF. The CDR3 DNA sequence: TGTGCCAGTAGTATATCGGCAGGGGGCTACGAGCAGTACTTC.

The chain employs TRBV7-3 and TRBJ1-2, with D tentatively TRBD1 (6 bases). With 5 bases removed from V and 3 bases from J, the gap between germline ends came to 19 bases. This CDR3 is built from 16 residues. Germline V CDR1 and CDR2: SGHTA, FQGTGA. The CDR3 loop reads CASSPEGGAGHYGYTF. The CDR3, as DNA: TGTGCCAGCAGCCCCGAGGGGGGCGCTGGGCACTATGGCTACACCTTC.

V and J are TRBV19 and TRBJ1-1; D is possibly TRBD1 (5 bases). The V end lost 1 base, the J end lost 5 bases, and 11 bases lay between the germline ends. This CDR3 comprises 14 residues. Germline CDR1 reads LNHDA; CDR2 reads SQIVND (reference sequence). This CDR3 is CASSIGAGWTEAFF. In DNA, the CDR3 is TGTGCCAGTAGTATAGGGGCAGGGTGGACTGAAGCTTTCTTT.

J is TRBJ1-3 and V is TRBV9, with TRBD1 matching over 9 bases. CDR1 and CDR2 from the germline V gene are SGDLS and YYNGEE. The trim removed 4 bases at V and 4 bases at J, leaving 6 bases unmatched. The CDR3 has 15 amino acids. CDR3 residues: CASSTGTGPGNTIYF. The CDR3 bases are TGTGCCAGCAGCACCGGGACAGGGCCGGGAAACACCATATATTTT.

The rearrangement links TRBV5-1 to TRBJ2-7; TRBD2 matches 9 bases. Trimming at V came to 0 bases and at J to 7 bases, leaving 2 bases not matched to a gene. Germline lookup yields CDR1 SGHRS and CDR2 YFSETQ. This CDR3 has 13 amino acids. CDR3 DNA: TGCGCCAGCAGCTTGGTTAGCGGGAGTGAGCAGTACTTC. Amino acids: CASSLVSGSEQYF.

The V gene is TRBV6-1, the J gene TRBJ1-1; possible D gene TRBD1, 6 bases. The CDR3 consists of 15 residues. Trimming stripped 2 bases from V and 0 bases from J, with 10 bases between. Germline CDR1 reads MNHNS; CDR2 reads SASEGT. The CDR3 DNA reads as TGTGCCAGCAGTGAACCAGGGGAGATGAACACTGAAGCTTTCTTT. Translation gives CASSEPGEMNTEAFF.

The J gene is TRBJ1-1, the V gene TRBV15; D may be TRBD1 (6 bases). The V gene's germline CDR1 is LNHNV and CDR2 YYDKDF (reference sequence). CDR3 length equals 14 residues. Trimming removed 1 base at V and 9 bases at J, with 15 bases between. CDR3 loop: CATSRGTGGLKAFF. In nucleotides, the CDR3 is TGTGCCACCAGCAGAGGTACGGGGGGCCTGAAAGCTTTCTTT.

The rearrangement uses TRBV19 and TRBJ1-2; D perhaps matches TRBD1 (5 bases). This CDR3 has 15 amino acids. Trimming cost V 3 bases and J 6 bases, with 17 bases left between them. The V gene's germline CDR1 is LNHDA and CDR2 SQIVND (reference sequence). CDR3 region: CASSIAPGVGHGYTF. The DNA of the CDR3 is TGTGCCAGTAGTATTGCCCCGGGGGTCGGGCATGGCTACACCTTC.

The CDR3 nucleotides are TGTGCCAGCAGGCAGGGGTCTTCCTACGAGCAGTACTTC. Its protein product is CASRQGSSYEQYF. The chain uses TRBV11-1 and TRBJ2-7; TRBD1 might be the D (6 bases). The V gene's germline CDR1 is SGHAT and CDR2 FQDESV (reference sequence). V dropped 6 bases and J dropped 1 base, with 10 bases sitting between them. This CDR3 has 13 amino acids.

J is TRBJ1-6 and V is TRBV11-2; no firm D call. There are 14 residues in the CDR3. Germline CDR1 is SGHAT and CDR2 is FQNNGV. V shed 3 bases and J shed 14 bases, with 17 bases lying between them. The CDR3 DNA is TGTGCCAGCAGCTTGGTTAGACCGGGGTCAGCCCTCCACTTT. Protein product: CASSLVRPGSALHF.